This T cell receptor (beta chain) was sequenced for a study of cytomegalovirus exposure and HLA in healthy donors. Study-level information: Earlier, 95 million to 120 million unique TCR beta sequences were recovered from about 179 million T cells by an analysis.

Details on this clone: What it binds is unknown.

Whole-study results and caveats: Later analysis identified a missense DCLRE1C variant that was linked to TCR beta V- and J-gene trimming. Reports showed the classifier diagnosing cytomegalovirus status with high specificity and sensitivity. A later analysis, which compared TCR beta chains of equal frequency, found the HLA-associated ones more clonally expanded.

CDR3 length equals 14 residues. CDR1 is MDHEN and CDR2 is SYDVKM in the germline V gene. Trimming removed 3 bases at V and 5 bases at J, with 13 bases between. In the PCR, 60 Vbeta and 13 Jbeta primers were used. Assay: immunoSEQ multiplex PCR; the TCRdb copy retains only in-frame clones and omits some. The sample contains 100,000 or so clones, around 84% of which appear only once. Source material: PBMCs. The receptor's source is a young woman in good health and CMV-seronegative. The V gene is TRBV28, the J gene TRBJ1-1; no reliable D call. As DNA, the CDR3 is TGTGCCAGCAGTTTGTGGGAGGGCGTTACTGAAGCTTTCTTT. This translates into CASSLWEGVTEAFF. Full variable domain (missing parts from reference TRBV28 and TRBJ1-1): DVKVTQSSRYLVKRTGEKVFLECVQDMDHENMFWYRQDPGLGLRLIYFSYDVKMKEKGDIPEGYSVSREKKERFSLILESASTNQTSMYLCASSLWEGVTEAFFGQGTRLTVV.